This T cell receptor (beta chain) derives from a study of shared clonotypes between healthy human individuals. The V gene lost 3 bases and the J gene lost 4 bases, with 7 bases spanning the gap. The CDR3 sequence is 12 residues long. The germline CDR1 and CDR2 sequences are LNHDA and SQIVND (reference sequence). The table came from immunoSEQ multiplex PCR; TCRdb's copy has only in-frame clones and leaves some out. The sample includes roughly 450,000 clones, 60% to 85% of them seen just once. The sample consisted of PBMCs. The chain recombines TRBV19 with TRBJ2-7, with D hard to call. This clonotype was sampled from a woman in her 40s in good health. Some clones in this sample may be carry-over from other donors' samples. The CDR3 spells CASSMSRYEQYF. The CDR3, as DNA: TGTGCCAGTAGTATGTCCCGGTACGAGCAGTACTTC.